This is a list of T cell receptor beta chains from one sample in a study of identical twins. Each CDR3 protein is one row after TCRdb ran MiXCR on the 5' RACE reads. Among about 570,000 distinct CDR3 sequences, just under 10% were seen once, and the ten largest hold more than 2.5%. These data were likewise used in another study, on yellow fever vaccine responses in identical twins.

The sequenced sample consisted of PBMCs. The receptor set was obtained from a woman aged 18-29 years in good health. The conserved cysteine and the conserved F or W are not part of the CDR3 here. The order of the fields is J gene, V gene, D gene, CDR3 protein. The D gene is left open where the match is weak.

TRBJ1-5	TRBV20-1	.	SARVPPNQPQH
TRBJ2-2	TRBV5-1	.	ASSHDRRAAGELF
TRBJ2-2	TRBV12-5	TRBD1	ASGPGQGAGELF
TRBJ2-4	TRBV10-3	TRBD1	ASRPGTGAGAAKNIQY
TRBJ2-2	TRBV7-2	.	ASSLAQTRRVTGELF
TRBJ2-5	TRBV5-1	TRBD1	ASSAPGTGDQETQY
TRBJ2-7	TRBV5-4	TRBD2	ASSPTSGGPYEQY
TRBJ2-1	TRBV7-2	TRBD2	ASSFRREMISYNEQF
TRBJ2-1	TRBV6-2/TRBV6-3	.	ASSSPGRLNNEQF
TRBJ1-3	TRBV29-1	.	SVITGTGNTIY
TRBJ2-1	TRBV28	TRBD2	ASRVAGTAKHEQF
TRBJ2-3	TRBV12-3/TRBV12-4	.	ATGDLTDTQY
TRBJ2-1	TRBV2	TRBD2	ASRLEAGGPGYEQF
TRBJ2-7	TRBV6-2/TRBV6-3	.	ASSYSLGTAEQY
TRBJ1-6	TRBV13	.	ASSPGLGNSPLH
TRBJ2-3	TRBV7-9	TRBD1	ASSLAVPGGAADTQY
TRBJ2-6	TRBV4-1	.	ASSQDPVDSGANVLT
TRBJ1-6	TRBV28	.	ASSLFPSQNSPLH
TRBJ2-7	TRBV20-1	TRBD2	SARTSYEQY
TRBJ2-2	TRBV6-2/TRBV6-3	.	ASSYSSREGLF
TRBJ1-3	TRBV12-3/TRBV12-4	.	ASSLPGTISGNTIY
TRBJ2-1	TRBV29-1	TRBD1	SADRGRGFHNEQF
TRBJ2-2	TRBV6-2/TRBV6-3	TRBD2	ASSYGTTITNTGELF